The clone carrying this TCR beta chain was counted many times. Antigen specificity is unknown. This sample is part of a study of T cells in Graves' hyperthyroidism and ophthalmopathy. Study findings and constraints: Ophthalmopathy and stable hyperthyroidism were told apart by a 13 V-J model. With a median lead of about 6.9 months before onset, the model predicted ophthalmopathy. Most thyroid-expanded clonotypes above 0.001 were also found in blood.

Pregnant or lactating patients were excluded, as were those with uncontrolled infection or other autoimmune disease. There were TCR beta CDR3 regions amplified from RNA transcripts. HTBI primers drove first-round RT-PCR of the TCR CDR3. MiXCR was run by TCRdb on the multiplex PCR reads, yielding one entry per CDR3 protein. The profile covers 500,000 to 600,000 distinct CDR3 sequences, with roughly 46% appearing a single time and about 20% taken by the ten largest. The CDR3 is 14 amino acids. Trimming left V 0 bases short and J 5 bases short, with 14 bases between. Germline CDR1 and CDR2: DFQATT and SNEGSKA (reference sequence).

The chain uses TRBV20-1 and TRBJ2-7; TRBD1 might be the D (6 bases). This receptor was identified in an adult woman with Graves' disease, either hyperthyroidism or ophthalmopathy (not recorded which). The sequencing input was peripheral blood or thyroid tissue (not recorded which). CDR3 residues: CSARDYAGENEQYF. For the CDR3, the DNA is TGCAGTGCTAGAGATTACGCAGGGGAAAACGAGCAGTACTTC.